This T cell receptor (beta chain) is from a study of T-cell memory formation after mild COVID-19. V was cut by 1 base and J by 8 bases, with 9 bases left in between. Germline CDR1 is LGHDT and CDR2 is YNNKEL (reference sequence). This CDR3 has 14 amino acids. This clonotype was seen ten or more times. Employing constant-segment primers, 5'RACE generated TCR alpha and TCR beta cDNA libraries bearing sample barcodes and UMIs. TCRdb re-called the 5' RACE reads through MiXCR, storing one row per CDR3 protein. The sample lists about 310,000 distinct CDR3 sequences; approximately 19% were seen once. The receptor was derived from a man between 18 and 35 years old who had mild COVID-19 (a few samples of this study predate the infection). Cell type and time point are not known. Sequenced: PBMCs or a T cell subset sorted from them (not recorded which). The chain joins TRBV3-1 to TRBJ1-6; D is perhaps TRBD1 (5 bases). The CDR3 loop reads CASSQVGGDSPLHF. The CDR3 coding sequence is TGTGCCAGCAGCCAAGTCGGGGGGGATTCACCCCTCCACTTT. The whole variable domain, filled in from reference TRBV3-1 and TRBJ1-6, reads DTAVSQTPKYLVTQMGNDKSIKCEQNLGHDTMYWYKQDSKKFLKIMFSYNNKELIINETVPNRFSPKSPDKAHLNLHINSLELGDSAVYFCASSQVGGDSPLHFGNGTRLTVT.